These 9 T cell receptor beta chains were all obtained from the same sample, sequenced in a study of T cell responses to AZD1222 COVID-19 vaccine. Generated by immunoSEQ multiplex PCR, the TCRdb table keeps only in-frame clones and is missing some. The data contain 65,000 to 70,000 clones, about three quarters of them singletons. The sequencing here drew on peripheral blood, taken on day 0 of AZD1222 vaccination. The receptors originated from an adult in good health.

In DNA form, the CDR3 reads TGTGCCAGCAGCTTACGGGAAGGCACTGAAGCTTTCTTT. It is translated as CASSLREGTEAFF. V is TRBV7-3 and J is TRBJ1-1; D is undetermined. Germline loops: CDR1 SGHTA, CDR2 FQGTGA. The CDR3 length is 13 residues. The ends were cut back, 2 bases at V and 4 bases at J, with 8 bases in the middle.

V gene TRBV9 combines with J gene TRBJ1-4; D is perhaps TRBD1 (5 bases). The V end lost 3 bases, the J end lost 7 bases, and 16 bases lay between the germline ends. This CDR3 has 15 residues. The germline V gene encodes CDR1 SGDLS and CDR2 YYNGEE. The CDR3: CASSALGGWSEKLFF. CDR3 DNA sequence: TGTGCCAGCAGCGCCCTGGGGGGGTGGAGTGAAAAACTGTTTTTT.

V is TRBV25-1 and J is TRBJ2-3; D not resolved. The CDR3 is 14 amino acids. V dropped 1 base and J dropped 3 bases, with 8 bases sitting between them. Germline-derived CDR1 and CDR2 are MGHDK and SYGVNS. The DNA of the CDR3 is TGTGCCAGCAGTGAATGGCGCTGGACAGATACGCAGTATTTT. Translated, it gives CASSEWRWTDTQYF.

The chain joins TRBV6-5 to TRBJ2-3, with a possible D match to TRBD1 (5 bases). V was trimmed by 7 bases and J by 5 bases, leaving 16 bases between them. This CDR3 region has 14 residues. Germline lookup yields CDR1 MNHEY and CDR2 SVGAGI. In DNA form, the CDR3 reads TGTGCCAGCACGAAAATTGGGGCAGTAGATACGCAGTATTTT. It yields the protein CASTKIGAVDTQYF.

The chain joins TRBV2 to TRBJ1-2; 12 positions match TRBD1. The CDR3 extends over 16 amino acids. Germline V gives CDR1 SNHLY, CDR2 FYNNEI. V trimming: 9 bases; J trimming: 4 bases; junction bases outside the gene matches: 12. This CDR3 is CASMGQGALTVYGYTF. DNA for the CDR3: TGTGCCAGTATGGGACAGGGGGCCCTTACCGTCTATGGCTACACCTTC.

The rearrangement uses TRBV12-5 and TRBJ2-2; TRBD2 is a possible D gene (6 bases). The CDR3 has 16 amino acids. The V end lost 4 bases, the J end lost 1 base, and 13 bases lay between the germline ends. Per the germline V gene, CDR1 is LGHNT and CDR2 is FRNRAP. CDR3 nucleotides: TGTGCTAGTGGTTCCCTTGTGGGGGGGAACACCGGGGAGCTGTTTTTT. Its translation is CASGSLVGGNTGELFF.

The chain links TRBV28 to TRBJ2-7, with TRBD1 as a possible D gene (5 bases). Germline V gene lookup returns CDR1 MDHEN and CDR2 SYDVKM. This CDR3 contains 12 residues. V shed 7 bases and J shed 2 bases, with 9 bases lying between them. CDR3 nucleotides: TGTGCCAGCAAACAGGAAACCTACGAGCAGTACTTC. Its translation: CASKQETYEQYF. Variable domain in full (rest from reference TRBV28 and TRBJ2-7): DVKVTQSSRYLVKRTGEKVFLECVQDMDHENMFWYRQDPGLGLRLIYFSYDVKMKEKGDIPEGYSVSREKKERFSLILESASTNQTSMYLCASKQETYEQYFGPGTRLTVT.

The genes are TRBV28 and TRBJ1-2; weak D call: TRBD1 (5 bases). Trimming cost V 7 bases and J 6 bases, with 12 bases left between them. The CDR3 is made up of 12 amino acids. The germline CDR1 and CDR2 sequences are MDHEN and SYDVKM. The CDR3 reads CASTGTRDGYTF. The CDR3 coding sequence is TGTGCCAGCACAGGGACGAGGGATGGCTACACCTTC.

This clone was seen a few times. This chain joins TRBV5-1 and TRBJ2-7; D call uncertain. Looked up from germline, CDR1 is SGHRS and CDR2 is YFSETQ. Trimming cost V 0 bases and J 1 base, with 11 bases left between them. This CDR3 has 15 amino acids. CDR3 in amino acids: CASSLVRAASYEQYF. In DNA, the CDR3 is TGCGCCAGCAGCTTGGTTAGGGCAGCTTCCTACGAGCAGTACTTC.